This TCR beta chain came from a study of T cells in Graves' hyperthyroidism and ophthalmopathy. The hyperthyroidism was newly diagnosed and had lasted under 2 months; the patients were aged 18 to 65. Study-wide points: Separating ophthalmopathy from stable hyperthyroidism was achieved by a 13 V-J model. Onset of ophthalmopathy came a median approximately 6.5 months after the model predicted it.

About this clonotype itself: Its antigen is not identified.

J was trimmed by 10 bases and V by 4 bases; bases with no gene match: 9. The length of the CDR3 is 14 residues. Germline V gene data show CDR1 as LGHNA and CDR2 as YSLEER. RNA transcripts provided the source from which TCR beta CDR3 regions were amplified. HTBI primers were used for first-round RT-PCR of the TCR CDR3. MiXCR was run by TCRdb on the multiplex PCR reads, yielding one entry per CDR3 protein. The sample holds more than 150,000 distinct CDR3 sequences; over 15% are singletons and the top ten take roughly 30%. The sequencing sample was made of blood. This chain connects TRBV4-3 to TRBJ2-1; 8 bases map to TRBD1. This sequence originates from a woman between 45 and 60 years old with Graves' hyperthyroidism. CDR3 nucleotide sequence: TGCGCCAGCAGCCTTTCCAGGGGGCCCCAGGAGCAGTTCTTC. Encoded protein: CASSLSRGPQEQFF.